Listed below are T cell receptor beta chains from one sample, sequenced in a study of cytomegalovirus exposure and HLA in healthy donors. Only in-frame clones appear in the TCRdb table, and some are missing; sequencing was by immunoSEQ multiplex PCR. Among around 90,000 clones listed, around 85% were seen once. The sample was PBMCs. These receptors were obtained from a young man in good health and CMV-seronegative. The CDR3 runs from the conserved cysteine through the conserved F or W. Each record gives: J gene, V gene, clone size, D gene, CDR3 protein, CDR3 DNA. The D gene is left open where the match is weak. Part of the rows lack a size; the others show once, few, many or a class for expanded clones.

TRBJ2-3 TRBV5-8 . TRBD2 CASSTGLAASTDTQYF TGTGCCAGCAGCACGGGACTAGCGGCAAGCACAGATACGCAGTATTTT
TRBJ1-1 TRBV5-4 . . CASSPNRDRNTEAFF TGTGCCAGCAGCCCCAACAGGGACCGGAACACTGAAGCTTTCTTT
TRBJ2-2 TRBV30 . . CAWRNQGTGELFF TGTGCCTGGAGAAACCAGGGAACCGGGGAGCTGTTTTTT
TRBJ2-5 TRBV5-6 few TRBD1 CASSLGGQQETQYF TGTGCCAGCAGCTTGGGGGGACAGCAAGAGACCCAGTACTTC
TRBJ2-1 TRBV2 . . CASSGGGATYNEQFF TGTGCCAGCAGTGGCGGCGGGGCTACCTACAATGAGCAGTTCTTC
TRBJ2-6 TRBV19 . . CASSIEAGSGANVLTF TGTGCCAGTAGTATAGAGGCGGGTTCCGGGGCCAACGTCCTGACTTTC
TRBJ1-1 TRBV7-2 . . CASSLRGNTEAFF TGTGCCAGCAGCTTAAGAGGGAACACTGAAGCTTTCTTT
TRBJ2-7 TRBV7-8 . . CASAPGGAGYEQYF TGTGCCAGCGCACCCGGGGGAGCTGGTTACGAGCAGTACTTC
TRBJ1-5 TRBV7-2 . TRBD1 CASSLARTGGSNQPQHF TGTGCCAGCAGCTTAGCGCGTACAGGGGGCTCAAATCAGCCCCAGCATTTT
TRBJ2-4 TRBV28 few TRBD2 CAGGGRNIQYF TGTGCCGGGGGAGGGAGGAACATTCAGTACTTC
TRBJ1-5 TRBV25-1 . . CASSETGVQPQHF TGTGCCAGCAGTGAAACGGGGGTTCAGCCCCAGCATTTT
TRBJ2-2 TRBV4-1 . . CASSQVFSGFAGELFF TGCGCCAGCAGCCAAGTGTTTTCAGGGTTTGCCGGGGAGCTGTTTTTT
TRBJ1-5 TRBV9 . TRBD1 CASSVEGAFNQPQHF TGTGCCAGCAGCGTCGAGGGGGCATTCAATCAGCCCCAGCATTTT
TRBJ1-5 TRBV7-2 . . CASSPRVTGHNQPQHF TGTGCCAGCAGCCCCCGGGTGACAGGTCACAATCAGCCCCAGCATTTT
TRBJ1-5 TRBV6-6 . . CASTGQNRNQPQHF TGTGCCAGCACTGGCCAAAATCGCAATCAGCCCCAGCATTTT
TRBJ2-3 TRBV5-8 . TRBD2 CASSRGGTSGGPDTQYF TGTGCCAGCAGCCGAGGGGGGACTAGCGGGGGGCCAGATACGCAGTATTTT
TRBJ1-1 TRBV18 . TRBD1 CASSRDSLNTEAFF TGTGCCAGCTCACGGGACAGTCTGAACACTGAAGCTTTCTTT